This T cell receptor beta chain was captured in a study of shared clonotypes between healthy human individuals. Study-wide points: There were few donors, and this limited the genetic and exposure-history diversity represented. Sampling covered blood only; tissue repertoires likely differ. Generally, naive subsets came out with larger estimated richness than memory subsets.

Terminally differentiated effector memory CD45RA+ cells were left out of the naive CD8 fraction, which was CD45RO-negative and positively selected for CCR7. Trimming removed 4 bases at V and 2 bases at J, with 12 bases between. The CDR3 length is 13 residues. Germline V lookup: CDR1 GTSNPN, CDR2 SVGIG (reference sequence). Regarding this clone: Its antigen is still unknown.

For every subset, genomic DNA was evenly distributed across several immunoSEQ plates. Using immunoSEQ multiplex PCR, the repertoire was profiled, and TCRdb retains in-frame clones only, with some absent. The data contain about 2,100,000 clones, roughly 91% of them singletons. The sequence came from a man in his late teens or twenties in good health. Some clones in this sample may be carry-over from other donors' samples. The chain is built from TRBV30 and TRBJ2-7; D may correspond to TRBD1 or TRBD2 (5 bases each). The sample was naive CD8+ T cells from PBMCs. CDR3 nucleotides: TGTGCCTGGACCTCGGGGCTAACCTACGAGCAGTACTTC. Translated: CAWTSGLTYEQYF.